Detailed here is one TCR beta chain. Sequencing involved patients with CD8+CD57+ cell expansion previously shown by flow cytometry. The CDR3 sequence is 14 residues long. Trimming left V 0 bases short and J 9 bases short, with 14 bases between. Germline CDR1 is LGHNT and CDR2 is FRNRAP. These data belong to a study of CD8+CD57+ T cells in acquired aplastic anemia. Overall study: DNA from sorted CD4+ and CD8+ cells averaged roughly 3.2 ug.

Researchers used genomic DNA as the template to profile TCR beta VDJ and CDR3. One entry per CDR3 protein, called by TCRdb with MiXCR from the reads. This sample has around 430,000 distinct CDR3 sequences, with around 33% found just once. The receptor's source is a human donor with aplastic anemia. The V call is TRBV12-5, the J call TRBJ2-5; D tentatively fits TRBD1 or TRBD2 (5 bases each). Material for sequencing was sorted CD4+, CD8+, or CD8+CD57+ T cells (not recorded which) from PBMCs. The CDR3 sequence is CASGLVGESLAQYF. In DNA form, the CDR3 reads TGTGCTAGTGGTTTGGTAGGGGAGTCCTTGGCCCAGTACTTC.